These T cell receptor beta chains were read from a single sample in a study of T cells in Graves' hyperthyroidism and ophthalmopathy. TCRdb reprocessed the multiplex PCR reads with MiXCR, giving one entry per CDR3 protein. The top ten clones hold roughly 31% of a sample with 700,000 to 850,000 distinct CDR3 sequences, 35% of them seen once. The sample taken for sequencing was blood. These TCRs come from a middle-aged woman with Graves' hyperthyroidism. Both conserved end residues are part of each CDR3. The order of the fields is CDR3 protein, CDR3 DNA, V gene, clone size, J gene, D gene. D genes are given only for firm matches. Clone size, where shown, is once, few, many, or a class for clones that have expanded.

CDR3aa: CASGGTSNSPLHF
CDR3nt: TGTGCCAGCGGGGGGACGTCTAATTCACCCCTCCACTTT
v_gene: TRBV27
abundance: many
j_gene: TRBJ1-6
d_gene: NA

CDR3aa: CAIGPGTSSSGANVLTF
CDR3nt: TGTGCCATCGGACCCGGGACCTCAAGTTCCGGGGCCAACGTCCTGACTTTC
v_gene: TRBV10-3
abundance: many
j_gene: TRBJ2-6
d_gene: NA

CDR3aa: CASSPSPWGYTF
CDR3nt: TGTGCCAGCAGCCCAAGCCCCTGGGGCTACACCTTC
v_gene: TRBV11-2
abundance: many
j_gene: TRBJ1-2
d_gene: NA

CDR3aa: CASSLAPSTVTVYGYTF
CDR3nt: TGTGCCAGCAGCTTAGCCCCTTCGACAGTAACTGTCTATGGCTACACCTTC
v_gene: TRBV7-2
abundance: many
j_gene: TRBJ1-2
d_gene: NA

CDR3aa: CASSQAGDVGTGELFF
CDR3nt: TGTGCCAGCAGCCAAGCCGGGGATGTCGGAACCGGGGAGCTGTTTTTT
v_gene: TRBV7-2
abundance: NA
j_gene: TRBJ2-2
d_gene: NA

CDR3aa: CATSRGVAGKGTDTQYF
CDR3nt: TGTGCCACCAGCAGAGGGGTAGCGGGAAAAGGCACAGATACGCAGTATTTT
v_gene: TRBV15
abundance: NA
j_gene: TRBJ2-3
d_gene: TRBD2

CDR3aa: CASSYLAGGPSTGELFF
CDR3nt: TGTGCCAGCAGTTACCTAGCGGGAGGGCCCTCCACCGGGGAGCTGTTTTTT
v_gene: TRBV6-5
abundance: NA
j_gene: TRBJ2-2
d_gene: TRBD2

CDR3aa: CASGTDNTEAFF
CDR3nt: TGTGCCTCCGGGACAGACAACACTGAAGCTTTCTTT
v_gene: TRBV6-6
abundance: NA
j_gene: TRBJ1-1
d_gene: TRBD1

CDR3aa: CASSVRWGDLSLGLLVF
CDR3nt: TGTGCCAGCAGCGTAAGATGGGGGGATCTTAGTCTGGGGCTTCTTGTCTTT
v_gene: TRBV9
abundance: NA
j_gene: TRBJ1-1
d_gene: NA

CDR3aa: CASSFVLNEKLFF
CDR3nt: TGTGCCAGCAGTTTTGTCCTTAATGAAAAACTGTTTTTT
v_gene: TRBV12-3/TRBV12-4
abundance: many
j_gene: TRBJ1-4
d_gene: NA

CDR3aa: CASSLLGPSDTQYF
CDR3nt: TGTGCCAGCAGCTTACTGGGACCTTCCGATACGCAGTATTTT
v_gene: TRBV7-2
abundance: NA
j_gene: TRBJ2-3
d_gene: NA

CDR3aa: CASSTGQGRFYEQYF
CDR3nt: TGTGCCAGCAGTACCGGACAGGGCCGGTTCTACGAGCAGTACTTC
v_gene: TRBV12-3/TRBV12-4
abundance: few
j_gene: TRBJ2-7
d_gene: TRBD1

CDR3aa: CASSEAVGTEAFF
CDR3nt: TGTGCCAGCAGTGAAGCGGTCGGGACAGAAGCTTTCTTT
v_gene: TRBV2
abundance: many
j_gene: TRBJ1-1
d_gene: NA

CDR3aa: CASSLKWSGEQYF
CDR3nt: TGTGCCAGCAGCTTAAAGTGGTCGGGCGAGCAGTACTTC
v_gene: TRBV7-9
abundance: many
j_gene: TRBJ2-7
d_gene: NA

CDR3aa: CASSPNHEQYF
CDR3nt: TGTGCCAGCAGTCCTAACCACGAGCAGTACTTC
v_gene: TRBV12-3/TRBV12-4
abundance: NA
j_gene: TRBJ2-7
d_gene: NA

CDR3aa: CASSLHGLAGGPYTGELFF
CDR3nt: TGTGCCAGCAGTTTACATGGACTAGCGGGAGGGCCGTATACCGGGGAGCTGTTTTTT
v_gene: TRBV12-3/TRBV12-4
abundance: few
j_gene: TRBJ2-2
d_gene: TRBD2

CDR3aa: CASSPSLRGSDYGYTF
CDR3nt: TGTGCCAGCTCACCATCGCTCAGGGGGTCTGACTATGGCTACACCTTC
v_gene: TRBV18
abundance: NA
j_gene: TRBJ1-2
d_gene: TRBD1

CDR3aa: CASSREQKAGELFF
CDR3nt: TGTGCCAGCAGTCGAGAACAGAAAGCCGGGGAGCTGTTTTTT
v_gene: TRBV12-3/TRBV12-4
abundance: few
j_gene: TRBJ2-2
d_gene: NA

CDR3aa: CASSASVGAFF
CDR3nt: TGTGCCAGCAGTGCCTCAGTCGGAGCTTTCTTT
v_gene: TRBV2
abundance: many
j_gene: TRBJ1-1
d_gene: NA

CDR3aa: CSVVTVRGVHEQYF
CDR3nt: TGCAGCGTTGTAACGGTCAGGGGGGTCCACGAGCAGTACTTC
v_gene: TRBV29-1
abundance: few
j_gene: TRBJ2-7
d_gene: NA

CDR3aa: CAWRLEDYGYTF
CDR3nt: TGTGCCTGGAGGCTAGAGGACTATGGCTACACCTTC
v_gene: TRBV30
abundance: few
j_gene: TRBJ1-2
d_gene: NA

CDR3aa: CAGKRFRGSTLYSNQPQHF
CDR3nt: TGCGCCGGCAAACGTTTTAGGGGGAGTACTCTATATAGCAATCAGCCCCAGCATTTT
v_gene: TRBV20-1
abundance: NA
j_gene: TRBJ1-5
d_gene: NA

CDR3aa: CASSPGTSGNLQYF
CDR3nt: TGTGCCAGCAGCCCCGGGACTAGCGGGAATCTGCAGTACTTC
v_gene: TRBV7-2
abundance: few
j_gene: TRBJ2-7
d_gene: TRBD2

CDR3aa: CASSLAKKGQGFLETQYF
CDR3nt: TGTGCCAGCAGCTTAGCGAAGAAGGGACAGGGGTTTTTAGAGACCCAGTACTTC
v_gene: TRBV7-2
abundance: NA
j_gene: TRBJ2-5
d_gene: TRBD1

CDR3aa: CASSLGGGMGEQYF
CDR3nt: TGTGCCAGCAGCTTAGGTGGCGGGATGGGAGAGCAGTACTTC
v_gene: TRBV7-2
abundance: NA
j_gene: TRBJ2-7
d_gene: NA

CDR3aa: CASSESSDTQYF
CDR3nt: TGCGCCAGCAGTGAGTCGTCAGATACGCAGTATTTT
v_gene: TRBV10-1
abundance: NA
j_gene: TRBJ2-3
d_gene: NA

CDR3aa: CAIEGDSYEQYF
CDR3nt: TGTGCCATAGAGGGGGACAGCTACGAGCAGTACTTC
v_gene: TRBV10-3
abundance: many
j_gene: TRBJ2-7
d_gene: TRBD1

CDR3aa: CASSPGTSGTYEQYF
CDR3nt: TGTGCCAGCAGCCCAGGGACTAGCGGAACCTACGAGCAGTACTTC
v_gene: TRBV5-4
abundance: many
j_gene: TRBJ2-7
d_gene: TRBD2

CDR3aa: CASSSLGRSGYTF
CDR3nt: TGCGCCAGCAGCTCTCTGGGACGGAGTGGCTACACCTTC
v_gene: TRBV5-1
abundance: few
j_gene: TRBJ1-2
d_gene: NA

CDR3aa: CASRAISGTAHTF
CDR3nt: TGTGCCAGCAGGGCTATTTCCGGGACAGCCCATACCTTC
v_gene: TRBV10-3
abundance: few
j_gene: TRBJ1-2
d_gene: TRBD1

CDR3aa: CSVGVSGANVLTF
CDR3nt: TGCAGCGTTGGTGTATCTGGGGCCAACGTCCTGACTTTC
v_gene: TRBV29-1
abundance: few
j_gene: TRBJ2-6
d_gene: NA

CDR3aa: CSVVRGPTTNTGELFF
CDR3nt: TGCAGCGTTGTGAGGGGCCCCACAACGAACACCGGGGAGCTGTTTTTT
v_gene: TRBV29-1
abundance: many
j_gene: TRBJ2-2
d_gene: NA

CDR3aa: CASSFEPLEVFFNEQYF
CDR3nt: TGTGCCAGCAGCTTTGAGCCCTTGGAGGTTTTTTTCAATGAGCAGTACTTC
v_gene: TRBV11-2
abundance: NA
j_gene: TRBJ2-7
d_gene: NA

CDR3aa: CATLGGQGSFAQPQHF
CDR3nt: TGTGCCACCCTGGGGGGACAGGGGAGTTTTGCTCAGCCCCAGCATTTT
v_gene: TRBV19
abundance: NA
j_gene: TRBJ1-5
d_gene: TRBD1

CDR3aa: CASSLWVGERGVGYEQYF
CDR3nt: TGTGCCAGCAGTTTATGGGTGGGGGAGAGAGGAGTGGGTTACGAGCAGTACTTC
v_gene: TRBV24-1
abundance: NA
j_gene: TRBJ2-7
d_gene: NA

CDR3aa: CASSPTGGDTGELFF
CDR3nt: TGCGCCAGCAGCCCGACTGGGGGAGACACCGGGGAGCTGTTTTTT
v_gene: TRBV5-1
abundance: once
j_gene: TRBJ2-2
d_gene: NA

CDR3aa: CASSTPGPDTDTQYF
CDR3nt: TGCGCCAGCTCCACACCGGGGCCTGACACAGATACGCAGTATTTT
v_gene: TRBV5-1
abundance: NA
j_gene: TRBJ2-3
d_gene: NA

CDR3aa: CASSLDGQGAEAFF
CDR3nt: TGTGCCAGCAGCTTAGACGGCCAGGGGGCTGAAGCTTTCTTT
v_gene: TRBV7-9
abundance: many
j_gene: TRBJ1-1
d_gene: TRBD1

CDR3aa: CSATISRNYGYTF
CDR3nt: TGCAGTGCTACAATCAGCAGGAACTATGGCTACACCTTC
v_gene: TRBV20-1
abundance: many
j_gene: TRBJ1-2
d_gene: NA

CDR3aa: CSALIKTGGGQPQHF
CDR3nt: TGCAGTGCCTTAATTAAAACAGGGGGAGGTCAGCCCCAGCATTTT
v_gene: TRBV20-1
abundance: many
j_gene: TRBJ1-5
d_gene: TRBD1

CDR3aa: CASSLRKGEVSGANVLTF
CDR3nt: TGCGCCAGCAGCTTGCGAAAGGGCGAAGTGTCTGGGGCCAACGTCCTGACTTTC
v_gene: TRBV5-1
abundance: NA
j_gene: TRBJ2-6
d_gene: NA